The 6 T cell receptor beta chains below all came from one sample that was sequenced in a study of T-cell memory formation after mild COVID-19 (dated by TCRdb to the early 2020s). The library was prepared using 5' RACE. Sequencing relied on an Illumina NovaSeq 6000. The raw public reads went through TCRdb reprocessing: fastp at Q25, MiXCR clone calling, in-frame beta chains kept. Rows with a matching CDR3 protein are joined into one entry that keeps the most common DNA and genes. A total of roughly 29,000 distinct CDR3 sequences appear in this sample, roughly 12% of them only once. The biggest ten clones account for about 15% of the sample. Input material: PBMCs or a T cell subset sorted from them (not recorded which). These receptors all stem from an adult woman who had mild COVID-19 (a few samples of this study predate the infection). The sample titles of this study are shuffled in the database, so cell type and time point are left out; the donor was told from shared clones.

The table lists this clonotype with many counts. The gene calls are TRBV3-1 and TRBJ2-3; a weak D match, TRBD2 (6 bases). CDR1 and CDR2 (germline): LGHDT, YNNKEL (reference sequence). The CDR3 runs 15 residues. The V end lost 2 bases, the J end lost 4 bases, and 13 bases lay between the germline ends. CDR3 sequence (DNA): TGTGCCAGCAGCCAAATGGGGGGTGGGGCAGATACGCAGTATTTT. As protein: CASSQMGGGADTQYF.

This clonotype was recorded at least ten times. The rearrangement joins TRBV9 to TRBJ2-6; D remains ambiguous. CDR3 length: 15 amino acids. CDR1 and CDR2 (germline): SGDLS, YYNGEE. V was trimmed by 2 bases and J by 4 bases, leaving 10 bases between them. The chain's CDR3 is CASSVLGHGANVLTF. In DNA, the CDR3 is TGTGCCAGCAGCGTTCTAGGGCACGGGGCCAACGTCCTGACTTTC.

This clonotype was observed at least ten times. The V gene is TRBV29-1, the J gene TRBJ2-7, with D uncertain. From germline, CDR1 is SQVTM and CDR2 ANQGSEA. The CDR3 has 14 residues. Between the trimmed V and J ends, which lost 2 bases and 3 bases, there was a span of 14 bases. Here the CDR3 reads CSVELGNRDYEQYF. Here the CDR3 DNA reads TGCAGCGTTGAACTGGGAAACAGAGACTACGAGCAGTACTTC.

In its sample, this clonotype was seen many times. The chain has TRBV15 and TRBJ2-5, with D tentatively TRBD1 (5 bases). The V and J ends lost 0 bases and 0 bases respectively, with 8 bases between them. From germline, CDR1 is LNHNV and CDR2 YYDKDF (reference sequence). The CDR3 is 15 residues long. For the CDR3, the DNA is TGTGCCACCAGCAGAGAGCTGACAGACCAAGAGACCCAGTACTTC. Translated: CATSRELTDQETQYF.

This sequence joins TRBV12-3 or TRBV12-4 and TRBJ2-1, with D possibly called TRBD1 or TRBD2 (6 bases each). Trimming cost V 2 bases and J 4 bases, with 15 bases left between them. The CDR3 is made up of 16 amino acids. The CDR3 nucleotides read TGTGCCAGCAGTTTATATGGGCAGGGGAGGTACAATGAGCAGTTCTTC. Translating it yields CASSLYGQGRYNEQFF.

This clonotype was detected once. The chain couples TRBV14 to TRBJ2-1; perhaps TRBD2 as D (7 bases). Trimming cost V 8 bases and J 10 bases, with 18 bases left between them. This CDR3 is built from 13 residues. From germline, CDR1 is SGHDN and CDR2 FVKESK. The CDR3 sequence is CASAGAPAGEQFF. The CDR3 nucleotides are TGTGCCAGCGCGGGGGCCCCGGCTGGCGAGCAGTTCTTC.